These T cell receptor beta chains were read from a single sample in a study of T cell responses to AZD1222 COVID-19 vaccine. Sequenced by immunoSEQ multiplex PCR; TCRdb stores in-frame clones only, minus some. Of more than 95,000 clones in the sample, around 89% were seen once. The sequences come from peripheral blood, collected on day 0 of AZD1222 vaccination. Every receptor here comes from an adult in good health. Both conserved end residues are part of each CDR3. Size values are once, few and many counts, or a class for expanded clones, and some rows have none.

size	V	J	CDR3
NA	TRBV28	TRBJ2-7	CASSFHGEVTYEQYF
NA	TRBV7-3	TRBJ2-3	CASSLREGDTQYF
NA	TRBV2	TRBJ1-5	CASSARQGDQPQHF
NA	TRBV7-3	TRBJ2-2	CASSPEAGGPVTGELFF
NA	TRBV19	TRBJ2-3	CASSINPSTDTQYF
NA	TRBV18	TRBJ2-7	CASSPRPASYEQYF
NA	TRBV6-2/TRBV6-3	TRBJ2-7	CASSLILAGGYEQYF
NA	TRBV6-2/TRBV6-3	TRBJ1-2	CASSYGSYGYTF
NA	TRBV2	TRBJ2-4	CASRYRGEAKNIQYF
few	TRBV7-2	TRBJ1-3	CASSSGVFGNTIYF
NA	TRBV10-3	TRBJ1-4	CAISDSQGSWEEKLFF
once	TRBV7-2	TRBJ2-7	CASSLSASLYIYEQYF
NA	TRBV28	TRBJ2-1	CATKLYDNEQFF
once	TRBV6-2/TRBV6-3	TRBJ1-1	CASSYPAGLKAFF
NA	TRBV3-1/TRBV3-2	TRBJ2-2	CASSQPLAGSNTGELFF
NA	TRBV7-2	TRBJ2-1	CASASGISNEQFF
NA	TRBV24-1	TRBJ2-1	CATSDLRSYGNEQFF
NA	TRBV19	TRBJ1-1	CASSGGTEAFF
NA	TRBV7-3	TRBJ1-1	CASSGGTGSTEAFF
NA	TRBV30	TRBJ1-2	CAWTREDYGYTF
NA	TRBV4-2	TRBJ1-1	CASSPRRGNTEAFF
once	TRBV18	TRBJ1-1	CASSPTENTEAFF
NA	TRBV27	TRBJ2-1	CASSFTSGYFYNEQFF
NA	TRBV13	TRBJ1-6	CASSAGTVPDNSPLHF
NA	TRBV18	TRBJ2-7	CASSPSGPSSYEQYF
NA	TRBV15	TRBJ2-7	CATSSHLSGGRYEQYF
NA	TRBV11-3	TRBJ1-3	CASCKVSGNTIYF
NA	TRBV9	TRBJ2-7	CASSVGRPEYEQYF
NA	TRBV19	TRBJ2-4	CASSMVGALAKNIQYF
NA	TRBV12-3/TRBV12-4	TRBJ2-7	CASSLSNDYEQYF
few	TRBV5-4	TRBJ2-1	CASSLGLAGGEQFF
once	TRBV3-1/TRBV3-2	TRBJ2-2	CASRWSGGNTGELFF
once	TRBV21-1	TRBJ2-7	CASSKVGSGGSTYEQYF
once	TRBV5-6	TRBJ1-5	CASSFRDRGNQPQHF
NA	TRBV4-1	TRBJ2-7	CASSQADGGSYEQYF
NA	TRBV7-9	TRBJ1-2	CASSFRLRDRDNYGYTF
NA	TRBV2	TRBJ2-7	CASRALDSWEQYF
NA	TRBV10-3	TRBJ2-5	CAISDGTRDQETQYF
NA	TRBV18	TRBJ2-2	CASSPPTGELFF
NA	TRBV29-1	TRBJ2-7	CSVVSGLLTEQYF
once	TRBV27	TRBJ2-7	CASSEGVEQYF
NA	TRBV24-1	TRBJ2-1	CATSDFGSDNEQFF
NA	TRBV2	TRBJ1-6	CASSPGPQASPLHF
NA	TRBV7-3	TRBJ2-2	CASSPGLAETGELFF
NA	TRBV28	TRBJ1-1	CASNLGTRAGTEAFF
NA	TRBV7-3	TRBJ2-1	CASSLDGVYSSYNEQFF
once	TRBV19	TRBJ2-1	CASSMGLAGPEQFF
NA	TRBV7-2	TRBJ2-3	CASSGVAGGTDTQYF